This TCR beta chain was retrieved from a study of beta chain features in type 1 diabetes. Study outcomes and limitations: VDJ junctions sequenced from type 1 diabetes patients showed fewer insertions and more deletions. Cells with high TCR expression could be over-represented by cDNA sequencing. The study found that naive, central memory and Treg TCRB repertoires appeared more similar in patients than in healthy donors.

Reverse transcribing all isolated RNA meant expressed TCRB transcripts were sequenced. Here immunoSEQ multiplex PCR was the method, and the copy in TCRdb shows in-frame clones only, minus some. This sample yields roughly 380,000 clones, of which 15% to 20% are seen a single time; under 0.055% belongs to the top ten. Per germline, CDR1 SQVTM and CDR2 ANQGSEA. Trimming shortened V by 4 bases and J by 0 bases, and 13 bases separated the two germline ends. The CDR3 sequence is 15 residues long. As concerns this clone: The antigen is unknown.

The rearrangement links TRBV29-1 to TRBJ2-1; D might be TRBD2 (6 bases). The sample taken for sequencing was naive CD4+ T cells from blood. The clonotype originates from a woman younger than 30 in good health. CDR3 region: CSVVLRLDSYNEQFF. The DNA for the CDR3 is TGCAGCGTTGTATTGAGACTAGACTCCTACAATGAGCAGTTCTTC.